Shown below are 28 T cell receptor beta chains from a single sample sequenced in a study of T cell changes during pregnancy in multiple sclerosis. TCRdb's table, derived via immunoSEQ multiplex PCR, lists solely in-frame clones and lacks some. Of about 22,000 clones in the sample, 90% to 95% are singletons; the top ten hold about 6.8%. Specimen: CD8+ T cells from peripheral blood mononuclear cells, collected in the third trimester of pregnancy. Receptor source: a female donor with multiple sclerosis, enrolled in a pregnancy study.

V and J are TRBV28 and TRBJ2-1; D call uncertain. Per germline, CDR1 MDHEN and CDR2 SYDVKM. V lost 6 bases and J lost 0, with 9 bases in between. The CDR3 sequence is 14 residues long. CDR3 amino acids: CASRLTSSYNEQFF. The DNA of the CDR3 is TGTGCCAGCAGGTTAACGAGCTCCTACAATGAGCAGTTCTTC.

The chain has TRBV7-9 and TRBJ2-3, with TRBD1 matching over 9 bases. This CDR3 has 14 residues. V shed 8 bases, J shed 0 bases, and the junction held 3 bases outside the gene matches. Germline V gene lookup returns CDR1 SEHNR and CDR2 FQNEAQ (reference sequence). The CDR3 sequence is CASGTGFSTDTQYF. The CDR3 DNA reads TGTGCCAGCGGGACAGGGTTTAGCACAGATACGCAGTATTTT.

The rearrangement joins TRBV4-3 to TRBJ1-2; D is possibly TRBD1 (5 bases). The CDR3 is made up of 14 amino acids. V gave up 0 bases and J gave up 7 bases, with 12 bases separating them. In germline, CDR1 is LGHNA, CDR2 YSLEER. The CDR3 nucleotides read TGCGCCAGCAGCCAAGATACAAGGGGCAGTGGCTACACCTTC. This gives the protein CASSQDTRGSGYTF.

The gene calls are TRBV29-1 and TRBJ2-1; D remains unclear. The germline V and J ends were trimmed by 6 bases and 2 bases, with 11 bases remaining between them. Germline CDR1 is SQVTM and CDR2 is ANQGSEA. The length of the CDR3 is 13 residues. The DNA for the CDR3 is TGCAGCGTGGCCACTACTACCTACAATGAGCAGTTCTTC. Its protein product is CSVATTTYNEQFF.

The V call is TRBV7-7, the J call TRBJ2-1; D perhaps matches TRBD2 (6 bases). The CDR3 sequence is 15 residues long. In germline, CDR1 is SSHAT, CDR2 FNYEAQ (reference sequence). V lost 1 base, J lost 4 bases, and 11 bases lay in between. The CDR3 DNA is TGTGCCAGCAGCTTAGTCGGGAGCGGGTACAATGAGCAGTTCTTC. It translates to CASSLVGSGYNEQFF.

The chain's CDR3 is CASSQRAGTSGDEQFF. The CDR3 DNA reads TGCGCCAGCAGCCAGAGAGCCGGGACTAGCGGGGACGAGCAGTTCTTC. The genes are TRBV4-1 and TRBJ2-1, with TRBD2 matching 13 bases. Germline V gene sequence: CDR1 MGHRA, CDR2 YSYEKL. Trimming at V came to 3 bases and at J to 10 bases, leaving 9 bases not matched to a gene. The CDR3 runs to 16 residues.

This chain links TRBV30 with TRBJ2-7; 9 bases line up with TRBD1. Germline lookup yields CDR1 GTSNPN and CDR2 SVGIG (reference sequence). The V and J ends lost 1 base and 3 bases, in that order; junction bases with no gene match: 4. CDR3 length: 14 amino acids. As DNA, the CDR3 is TGTGCCTGGAGTGGGGGACAGGGTTTCTACGAGCAGTACTTC. It encodes CAWSGGQGFYEQYF.

This clone is medium-sized (0.01 to 0.1%) in the sample. The V gene is TRBV19, the J gene TRBJ2-7; 12 bases line up with TRBD2. The CDR3 sequence is 15 residues long. J lost 3 bases, V lost 0 bases, and 0 bases had no gene match. CDR1 and CDR2 (germline): LNHDA, SQIVND (reference sequence). CDR3 coding DNA: TGTGCCAGTAGTATAGAGACTAGCGGGAGCTACGAGCAGTACTTC. Protein: CASSIETSGSYEQYF.

This clone was observed a few times. The genes are TRBV19 and TRBJ2-7, with 7 bases identical to TRBD1. This CDR3 region has 14 residues. With 2 bases clipped from V and 3 bases from J, the junction kept 4 bases outside the gene matches. Germline values: CDR1 LNHDA, CDR2 SQIVND (reference sequence). The CDR3 protein is CASSITGVVYEQYF. The CDR3 DNA reads TGTGCCAGTAGTATAACAGGGGTGGTCTACGAGCAGTACTTC.

The rearrangement joins TRBV27 to TRBJ2-3, with 9 bases identical to TRBD2. Germline V gene sequence: CDR1 MNHEY, CDR2 SMNVEV (reference sequence). V shed 3 bases and J 6 bases; nucleotides not matched to a gene: 7. This CDR3 is 15 amino acids long. The CDR3 nucleotides read TGTGCCAGCAGTTTTCTTAGCGGGAGAGTGGATACGCAGTATTTT. Encoded protein: CASSFLSGRVDTQYF.

This chain links TRBV4-1 with TRBJ2-7; a possible D gene is TRBD2 (5 bases). Per germline, CDR1 MGHRA and CDR2 YSYEKL. The CDR3 consists of 12 residues. The ends were cut back, 3 bases at V and 6 bases at J, with 9 bases in the middle. The CDR3 here is CASSQGAGEQYF. CDR3 nucleotide sequence: TGCGCCAGCAGCCAGGGAGCCGGCGAGCAGTACTTC.

CDR3 sequence: CASSEIGLGGYNEQFF. CDR3 sequence (DNA): TGTGCCAGCAGTGAAATTGGACTAGGCGGTTACAATGAGCAGTTCTTC. This chain connects TRBV6-4 to TRBJ2-1, with 7 positions matching TRBD2. Germline CDR1 reads MRHNA; CDR2 reads SNTAGT. V lost 3 bases, J lost 4 bases, and 9 bases stayed unmatched. The CDR3 spans 16 residues.

J is TRBJ2-6 and V is TRBV9, with a weak D call TRBD1 (6 bases). The CDR3 has 16 amino acids. Germline V gene lookup returns CDR1 SGDLS and CDR2 YYNGEE. V lost 4 bases and J lost 2, with 13 bases in between. The CDR3 DNA reads as TGTGCCAGCAGCTTCAGGGGAGAGCCTGGGGCCAACGTCCTGACTTTC. Its translation is CASSFRGEPGANVLTF.

The rearrangement joins TRBV6-1 to TRBJ2-1; possibly TRBD1 for D (6 bases). Trimming cost V 2 bases and J 6 bases, with 14 bases left between them. Germline V lookup: CDR1 MNHNS, CDR2 SASEGT. This CDR3 comprises 15 residues. The CDR3 protein is CASSERGSVRNEQFF. The CDR3 coding sequence is TGTGCCAGCAGTGAAAGGGGGAGTGTACGCAATGAGCAGTTCTTC.

This sequence joins TRBV6-6 and TRBJ2-7; 7 bases agree with TRBD2. Per germline, CDR1 MNHNY and CDR2 SVGAGI (reference sequence). The CDR3 is 13 amino acids. V shed 2 bases and J 6 bases; nucleotides not matched to a gene: 4. The CDR3 DNA reads TGTGCCAGCAGTTACCCCCCGGGAGGCGAGCAGTACTTC. This codes for CASSYPPGGEQYF.

This clone appeared once. This chain links TRBV6-1 with TRBJ1-2; 7 bases map to TRBD1. Germline lookup yields CDR1 MNHNS and CDR2 SASEGT. The V and J ends lost 10 bases and 8 bases, in that order; junction bases with no gene match: 16. The CDR3 is 14 residues long. The DNA of the CDR3 is TGTGCCACCTCCAATTCGACAGGGCGCTGGGGCTACACCTTC. Translation gives CATSNSTGRWGYTF.

This chain joins TRBV6-4 and TRBJ1-2, with D perhaps matching TRBD1 (6 bases). This CDR3 is 13 amino acids long. CDR1 and CDR2 from the germline V gene are MRHNA and SNTAGT. Trimming took 3 bases from V and 2 from J, leaving 7 bases between them. The CDR3 here is CASSEGTNYGYTF. CDR3 nucleotide sequence: TGTGCCAGCAGTGAGGGGACAAACTATGGCTACACCTTC.

The rearrangement joins TRBV27 to TRBJ1-1, with unresolved D. CDR3 length: 15 residues. Germline lookup yields CDR1 MNHEY and CDR2 SMNVEV (reference sequence). The germline V and J ends were trimmed by 5 bases and 3 bases, with 16 bases remaining between them. The DNA of the CDR3 is TGTGCCAGCAGTCCGTATCCCCCTATTGACACTGAAGCTTTCTTT. It encodes CASSPYPPIDTEAFF.

The V gene is TRBV2, the J gene TRBJ1-5; the match to TRBD1 covers 11 bases. The CDR3 contains 17 residues. Germline loops: CDR1 SNHLY, CDR2 FYNNEI. Trimming removed 6 bases from V and 2 bases from J; junction bases left unmatched: 9. The CDR3 nucleotides read TGTGCCAGCAGGGACAGGGGGCGCGAGGAGGGCAATCAGCCCCAGCATTTT. Translated, it gives CASRDRGREEGNQPQHF.

This clone was detected only once. The chain uses TRBV5-8 and TRBJ2-7; 7 nucleotides agree with TRBD2. CDR1 and CDR2 (germline): SGHTS, YDEGEE. Trimming removed 6 bases from V and 2 bases from J; junction bases left unmatched: 5. The CDR3 spans 13 residues. CDR3 loop: CASNGLVAYEQYF. The CDR3 DNA is TGTGCCAGCAACGGACTAGTTGCCTACGAGCAGTACTTC.

The rearrangement uses TRBV7-9 and TRBJ2-3; TRBD2 matches 7 bases. The CDR3 spans 13 residues. Per germline, CDR1 SEHNR and CDR2 FQNEAQ (reference sequence). V shed 6 bases and J 4 bases; nucleotides not matched to a gene: 4. The CDR3 nucleotides read TGTGCCAGCAGTACGAGCGGGGCAGATACGCAGTATTTT. It yields the protein CASSTSGADTQYF.

The J gene is TRBJ1-2, the V gene TRBV9, with TRBD1 matching over 7 bases. The CDR3 runs 13 residues. After removal of 0 bases from V and 6 bases from J, the junction contained 2 bases not matched to a gene. CDR1 is SGDLS, CDR2 YYNGEE, per germline. CDR3 nucleotide sequence: TGTGCCAGCAGCGTAGGGGACAGTGATGGCTACACCTTC. Encoded protein: CASSVGDSDGYTF.

The chain carries TRBV7-9 and TRBJ2-7, with 8 bases identical to TRBD2. The junction had 5 bases not matched to a gene; V was cut back by 5 bases and J by 5 bases. CDR3 length: 13 amino acids. Germline CDR1 reads SEHNR; CDR2 reads FQNEAQ (reference sequence). The CDR3 loop is CASSLSGGHEQYF. The CDR3, as DNA: TGTGCCAGCAGCCTCTCGGGAGGGCACGAGCAGTACTTC.

The V call is TRBV11-2, the J call TRBJ2-2, with 14 bases fitting TRBD2. The CDR3 is made up of 16 amino acids. J gave up 7 bases and V 5 bases, and 6 bases lay outside the gene matches. The germline CDR1 and CDR2 sequences are SGHAT and FQNNGV. CDR3 amino acids: CASSPTSGGAVGELFF. In DNA, the CDR3 is TGTGCCAGCAGCCCGACTAGCGGGGGGGCAGTCGGGGAGCTGTTTTTT.

The chain uses TRBV5-1 and TRBJ2-7, with a weak D call TRBD1 (5 bases). Trimming left V 0 bases short and J 1 base short, with 14 bases between. The CDR3 has 16 amino acids. Per the germline V gene, CDR1 is SGHRS and CDR2 is YFSETQ. The chain's CDR3 is CASSLGSDTYSYEQYF. CDR3 DNA: TGCGCCAGCAGCTTGGGGTCGGACACTTATTCCTACGAGCAGTACTTC.

V usage is TRBV6-5 and J usage is TRBJ2-5; D is unresolved. The J call may be mistaken, given a closer DNA end match to TRBJ2-7. CDR1 and CDR2 (germline): MNHEY, SVGAGI. This CDR3 is 15 amino acids long. CDR3 in DNA: TGTGCCAGCAGTTACGAGCCTATTCCCTCCTACGAGCAGTACTTC. It specifies CASSYEPIPSYEQYF.

CDR3 in amino acids: CASSPGVGYTF. The CDR3 DNA sequence: TGTGCCAGCAGCCCAGGGGTCGGCTACACCTTC. The chain couples TRBV11-2 to TRBJ1-2; possibly TRBD1 for D (6 bases). Trimming left V 5 bases short and J 8 bases short, with 9 bases between. There are 11 residues in the CDR3. Germline CDR1 SGHAT, CDR2 FQNNGV.

The gene calls are TRBV5-1 and TRBJ2-1; D is undetermined. Germline loops: CDR1 SGHRS, CDR2 YFSETQ. With 0 bases removed from V and 10 bases from J, the gap between germline ends came to 8 bases. This CDR3 is built from 12 residues. The CDR3: CASSLDSKEQFF. The CDR3 DNA reads TGCGCCAGCAGCTTGGACTCGAAAGAGCAGTTCTTC. The full variable domain, with the rest looked up from reference TRBV5-1 and TRBJ2-1, is KAGVTQTPRYLIKTRGQQVTLSCSPISGHRSVSWYQQTPGQGLQFLFEYFSETQRNKGNFPGRFSGRQFSNSRSEMNVSTLELGDSALYLCASSLDSKEQFFGPGTRLTVL.